The 23 T cell receptor beta chains listed next were all sequenced from one sample in a study of T cells in localized non-small cell lung cancer. Assay: immunoSEQ multiplex PCR; the TCRdb copy retains only in-frame clones and omits some. The sample holds approximately 83,000 clones, more than 75% seen once. The material sequenced was peripheral blood, taken before any cancer treatment. The receptors here all came from a woman between 35 and 70 years old with stage I squamous cell lung carcinoma.

The rearrangement links TRBV9 to TRBJ1-1, with D unresolved. Germline CDR1 and CDR2: SGDLS and YYNGEE. This CDR3 region has 17 residues. Trimming removed 0 bases from V and 1 base from J, with 16 bases in between. The CDR3 sequence: CASSVGKGGRTNTEAFF. CDR3 DNA sequence: TGTGCCAGCAGCGTAGGAAAAGGTGGCAGGACGAACACTGAAGCTTTCTTT. Complete variable domain (other parts from reference TRBV9 and TRBJ1-1): DSGVTQTPKHLITATGQRVTLRCSPRSGDLSVYWYQQSLDQGLQFLIQYYNGEERAKGNILERFSAQQFPDLHSELNLSSLELGDSALYFCASSVGKGGRTNTEAFFGQGTRLTVV.

The chain carries TRBV2 and TRBJ2-3; D tentatively fits TRBD1 or TRBD2 (6 bases each). CDR1 SNHLY and CDR2 FYNNEI come from the germline V gene. The CDR3 sequence is 15 residues long. The germline V and J ends were trimmed by 4 bases and 1 base, with 12 bases remaining between them. CDR3 residues: CASSGARGGTDTQYF. The CDR3 DNA follows: TGTGCCAGCAGTGGGGCAAGGGGGGGCACAGATACGCAGTATTTT.

This rearrangement joins TRBV12-5 to TRBJ2-2, with D possibly TRBD1 on 6 matching bases. The CDR3 sequence is 15 residues long. The germline V gene encodes CDR1 LGHNT and CDR2 FRNRAP. V gave up 1 base and J gave up 2 bases, with 8 bases separating them. The CDR3 protein is CASGLGQVNTGELFF. The CDR3 nucleotides read TGTGCTAGTGGTTTGGGACAGGTAAACACCGGGGAGCTGTTTTTT.

Points on this clone: At one boundary the junction diverges from the germline segment, which might be a read error. The V call is TRBV7-7, the J call TRBJ2-1; TRBD2 might be the D (7 bases). Germline V gene lookup returns CDR1 SSHAT and CDR2 FNYEAQ (reference sequence). The length of the CDR3 is 14 residues. The CDR3 DNA is TGTGCTAGCAGCGTAGACGGGGGGCGGAATGAGCAGTTCTTC. Its translation is CASSVDGGRNEQFF.

The chain uses TRBV9 and TRBJ2-1; 13 bases are shared with TRBD2. Germline assignment: CDR1 SGDLS and CDR2 YYNGEE. V gave up 2 bases and J gave up 5 bases; unmatched junction bases: 4. This CDR3 is built from 16 residues. Here the CDR3 reads CASSVGLAGDHNEQFF. CDR3 coding DNA: TGTGCCAGCAGCGTTGGACTAGCGGGGGATCACAATGAGCAGTTCTTC.

The chain uses TRBV27 and TRBJ2-1, with 7 bases lining up with TRBD2. CDR3 length: 14 residues. V trimming: 3 bases; J trimming: 6 bases; junction bases outside the gene matches: 5. Germline-derived CDR1 and CDR2 are MNHEY and SMNVEV (reference sequence). The CDR3 DNA reads as TGTGCCAGCAGTTTCCCTGGCGGGGGCAATGAGCAGTTCTTC. Amino acid sequence: CASSFPGGGNEQFF.

The chain uses TRBV9 and TRBJ1-1; possible D gene TRBD1, 5 bases. This CDR3 comprises 21 residues. Looked up from germline, CDR1 is SGDLS and CDR2 is YYNGEE. Trimming stripped 1 base from V and 0 bases from J, with 28 bases between. The CDR3 DNA is TGTGCCAGCAGCGTAAGCCCCAACTTCCGCCGCGGGGCGACGATGAACACTGAAGCTTTCTTT. Translated, it gives CASSVSPNFRRGATMNTEAFF.

The chain has TRBV6-5 and TRBJ1-1; D gene unclear. Trimming stripped 5 bases from V and 6 bases from J, with 13 bases between. CDR1 MNHEY and CDR2 SVGAGI come from the germline V gene. The CDR3 is made up of 13 amino acids. CDR3 sequence (DNA): TGTGCCAGCAGTGTGCTGTGGGGATCTGAAGCTTTCTTT. Translating it yields CASSVLWGSEAFF.

V and J are TRBV27 and TRBJ2-3; weak D call: TRBD2 (7 bases). The CDR3 runs to 13 residues. The V gene's germline CDR1 is MNHEY and CDR2 SMNVEV (reference sequence). V was trimmed by 4 bases and J by 5 bases, leaving 10 bases between them. The CDR3 DNA sequence: TGTGCCAGCAGTTCTAGGGGGGGAGATACGCAGTATTTT. This encodes CASSSRGGDTQYF.

The chain joins TRBV2 to TRBJ2-7; perhaps D is TRBD1 or TRBD2 (5 bases each). Germline-derived CDR1 and CDR2 are SNHLY and FYNNEI. The ends were cut back, 6 bases at V and 4 bases at J, with 16 bases in the middle. This CDR3 contains 14 residues. The CDR3 reads CASRRSGTGYEQYF. The CDR3 nucleotides are TGTGCCAGCAGAAGATCCGGGACCGGGTACGAGCAGTACTTC. Drawing the rest from reference TRBV2 and TRBJ2-7, the complete variable domain is EPEVTQTPSHQVTQMGQEVILRCVPISNHLYFYWYRQILGQKVEFLVSFYNNEISEKSEIFDDQFSVERPDGSNFTLKIRSTKLEDSAMYFCASRRSGTGYEQYFGPGTRLTVT.

The DNA for the CDR3 is TGTGCCTGGAGAACCCAGCGGGGGCCGCAGGATACGCAGTATTTT. Translating gives CAWRTQRGPQDTQYF. This chain connects TRBV30 to TRBJ2-3, with TRBD2 matching 8 bases. The trim removed 3 bases at V and 6 bases at J, leaving 11 bases unmatched. Germline V lookup: CDR1 GTSNPN, CDR2 SVGIG (reference sequence). This CDR3 region has 15 residues. The variable domain in full, completed from reference TRBV30 and TRBJ2-3, reads SQTIHQWPATLVQPVGSPLSLECTVEGTSNPNLYWYRQAAGRGLQLLFYSVGIGQISSEVPQNLSASRPQDRQFILSSKKLLLSDSGFYLCAWRTQRGPQDTQYFGPGTRLTVL.

This rearrangement joins TRBV30 to TRBJ1-6; D is perhaps TRBD1 (6 bases). Trimming removed 4 bases at V and 10 bases at J, with 17 bases between. Germline assignment: CDR1 GTSNPN and CDR2 SVGIG (reference sequence). CDR3 length: 14 amino acids. CDR3 protein: CAWNWGRGGSPLHF. The DNA for the CDR3 is TGTGCCTGGAATTGGGGCAGGGGAGGATCACCCCTCCACTTT. The full variable domain, in which reference TRBV30 and TRBJ1-6 provide the parts outside the CDR3, is SQTIHQWPATLVQPVGSPLSLECTVEGTSNPNLYWYRQAAGRGLQLLFYSVGIGQISSEVPQNLSASRPQDRQFILSSKKLLLSDSGFYLCAWNWGRGGSPLHFGNGTRLTVT.

This clone was observed once. The V gene is TRBV5-4, the J gene TRBJ2-7, with 9 positions matching TRBD2. The CDR3 contains 14 residues. J gave up 5 bases and V 1 base, and 4 bases lay outside the gene matches. Germline lookup yields CDR1 SGHNT and CDR2 YYREEE (reference sequence). The CDR3 reads CASSLRGGDHEQYF. CDR3 bases: TGTGCCAGCAGCTTGCGCGGGGGGGACCACGAGCAGTACTTC.

This chain joins TRBV5-4 and TRBJ2-3, with 7 bases fitting TRBD1. Germline trimming cut 4 bases from V and 2 bases from J; bases unmatched to any gene: 7. The CDR3 is 15 amino acids. Per the germline V gene, CDR1 is SGHNT and CDR2 is YYREEE (reference sequence). CDR3 sequence: CASSQGQDITDTQYF. In DNA form, the CDR3 reads TGTGCCAGCAGCCAAGGACAGGACATCACAGATACGCAGTATTTT.

This clone showed up just a few times. This sequence joins TRBV6-1 and TRBJ1-5; unclear D gene. The CDR3 has 16 amino acids. Germline loops: CDR1 MNHNS, CDR2 SASEGT. The V gene lost 1 base and the J gene lost 0 bases, with 10 bases spanning the gap. CDR3 in amino acids: CASSEVLTTSNQPQHF. The CDR3 region has the DNA TGTGCCAGCAGTGAAGTGCTGACAACTAGCAATCAGCCCCAGCATTTT.

The V gene is TRBV6-5, the J gene TRBJ1-2, with D uncertain. This CDR3 is built from 13 residues. CDR1 is MNHEY, CDR2 SVGAGI, per germline. The V and J ends lost 2 bases and 7 bases respectively, with 11 bases between them. In nucleotides, the CDR3 is TGTGCCAGCAGTTACGTTCCTGGGTCTGGCTACACCTTC. It specifies CASSYVPGSGYTF.

The rearrangement uses TRBV7-6 and TRBJ1-4, with D unclear. Trimming took off 0 bases at V and 6 bases at J, with 8 bases between the two ends. The length of the CDR3 is 14 residues. The V gene's germline CDR1 is SGHVS and CDR2 FNYEAQ. For the CDR3, the DNA is TGTGCCAGCAGCTTAGCGGGGTCATATGAAAAACTGTTTTTT. This sequence encodes CASSLAGSYEKLFF.

V and J are TRBV7-2 and TRBJ1-2; TRBD1 is a possible D gene (5 bases). Looked up from germline, CDR1 is SGHTA and CDR2 is FQGNSA. CDR3 length: 17 amino acids. The V gene lost 2 bases and the J gene lost 1 base, with 17 bases spanning the gap. The DNA of the CDR3 is TGTGCCAGCAGCTTACTTCCCTATCAGGGCATTAACTATGGCTACACCTTC. Its translation: CASSLLPYQGINYGYTF. The complete variable domain, with remaining parts taken from reference TRBV7-2 and TRBJ1-2, reads GAGVSQSPSNKVTEKGKDVELRCDPISGHTALYWYRQSLGQGLEFLIYFQGNSAPDKSGLPSDRFSAERTGGSVSTLTIQRTQQEDSAVYLCASSLLPYQGINYGYTFGSGTRLTVV.

This clone was picked up one time. This chain links TRBV18 with TRBJ1-4, with TRBD1 matching 11 bases. Germline V gene lookup returns CDR1 KGHSH and CDR2 LQKENI. This CDR3 region has 20 residues. V dropped 3 bases and J dropped 2; count of bases not matched to a gene: 14. CDR3 residues: CASSPQRTGGILETNEKLFF. The CDR3, as DNA: TGTGCCAGCTCACCTCAGAGGACAGGGGGCATACTGGAGACTAATGAAAAACTGTTTTTT.

The rearrangement links TRBV7-2 to TRBJ2-4; tentatively, D is TRBD2 (5 bases). Germline CDR1 and CDR2: SGHTA and FQGNSA. There are 15 residues in the CDR3. The V gene lost 1 base and the J gene lost 8 bases, with 15 bases spanning the gap. The CDR3 region has the DNA TGTGCCAGCAGCTTAGGAATTAGCGTTGTAGACATTCAGTACTTC. Protein sequence: CASSLGISVVDIQYF. Complete variable domain (other parts from reference TRBV7-2 and TRBJ2-4): GAGVSQSPSNKVTEKGKDVELRCDPISGHTALYWYRQSLGQGLEFLIYFQGNSAPDKSGLPSDRFSAERTGGSVSTLTIQRTQQEDSAVYLCASSLGISVVDIQYFGAGTRLSVL.

This chain connects TRBV28 to TRBJ1-2, with TRBD1 matching over 9 bases. The germline V gene encodes CDR1 MDHEN and CDR2 SYDVKM. J lost 4 bases, V lost 1 base, and 4 bases had no gene match. The CDR3 has 15 residues. The CDR3: CASSLLQGAAYGYTF. The CDR3, as DNA: TGTGCCAGCAGTTTATTACAGGGGGCGGCCTATGGCTACACCTTC.

This clone was detected a few times. This chain connects TRBV6-6 to TRBJ2-7; no clear D gene. Germline assignment: CDR1 MNHNY and CDR2 SVGAGI (reference sequence). There are 14 residues in the CDR3. V was shortened by 0 bases and J by 2 bases, with 8 bases between the two germline ends. The CDR3 region is CASSYSGPAYEQYF. CDR3 bases: TGTGCCAGCAGTTACTCCGGACCGGCCTACGAGCAGTACTTC.

J is TRBJ1-5 and V is TRBV4-1; D unresolved. Germline lookup yields CDR1 MGHRA and CDR2 YSYEKL. V was shortened by 1 base and J by 6 bases, with 7 bases between the two germline ends. The CDR3 is 13 residues long. CDR3 protein: CASSQASFQPQHF. The CDR3 DNA is TGCGCCAGCAGCCAAGCCTCATTTCAGCCCCAGCATTTT.